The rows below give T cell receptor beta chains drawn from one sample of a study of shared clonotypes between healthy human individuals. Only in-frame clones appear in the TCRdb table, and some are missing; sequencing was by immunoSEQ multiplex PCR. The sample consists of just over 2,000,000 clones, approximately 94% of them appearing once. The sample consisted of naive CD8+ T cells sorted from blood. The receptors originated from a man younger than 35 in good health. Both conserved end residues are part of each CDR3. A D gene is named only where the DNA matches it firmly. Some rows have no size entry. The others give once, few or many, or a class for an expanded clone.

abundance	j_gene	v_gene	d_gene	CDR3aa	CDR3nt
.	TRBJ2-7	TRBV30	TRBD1	CAYTDRVSYEQYF	TGTGCCTATACGGACAGGGTCTCCTACGAGCAGTACTTC
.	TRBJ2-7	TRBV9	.	CASSVGGYSSYEQYF	TGTGCCAGCAGCGTAGGAGGGTATAGCTCCTACGAGCAGTACTTC
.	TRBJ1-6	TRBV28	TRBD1	CASSLGTATPYNSPLHF	TGTGCCAGCAGTTTAGGGACAGCAACACCCTATAATTCACCCCTCCACTTT
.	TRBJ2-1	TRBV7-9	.	CASEGTNEQFF	TGTGCTAGCGAGGGGACCAATGAGCAGTTCTTC
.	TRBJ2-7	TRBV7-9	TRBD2	CASSFATSGSNEQYF	TGTGCCAGCAGCTTTGCGACTAGCGGGAGCAACGAGCAGTACTTC
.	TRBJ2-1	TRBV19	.	CASSRVNYEQFF	TGTGCCAGTAGTAGGGTCAATTATGAGCAGTTCTTC
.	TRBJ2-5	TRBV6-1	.	CASSGTRGTQETQYF	TGTGCCAGCAGTGGGACCAGGGGAACCCAAGAGACCCAGTACTTC
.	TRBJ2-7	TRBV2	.	CASSETGDEQYF	TGTGCCAGCAGTGAAACCGGGGACGAGCAGTACTTC
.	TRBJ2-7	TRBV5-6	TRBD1	CASSLDPGQGVNEQYF	TGTGCCAGCAGCTTGGATCCGGGACAGGGGGTGAACGAGCAGTACTTC
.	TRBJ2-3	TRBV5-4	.	CASSLIGGTDTQYF	TGTGCCAGCAGCTTAATTGGGGGAACAGATACGCAGTATTTT
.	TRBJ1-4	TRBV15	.	CATSRGLEGTTNEKLFF	TGTGCCACCAGCAGAGGCCTCGAAGGTACGACTAATGAAAAACTGTTTTTT
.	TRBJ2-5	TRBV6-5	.	CASSYGEDETQYF	TGTGCCAGCAGTTACGGAGAGGATGAGACCCAGTACTTC
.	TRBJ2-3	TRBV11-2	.	CASSLVTDTQYF	TGTGCCAGCAGCTTAGTTACAGATACGCAGTATTTT
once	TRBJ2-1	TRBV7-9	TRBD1	CASSLRTGNSYNEQFF	TGTGCCAGCAGCTTACGGACAGGCAACTCCTACAATGAGCAGTTCTTC
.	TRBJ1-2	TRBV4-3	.	CASSQVSGETYGYTF	TGCGCCAGCAGCCAAGTATCAGGGGAGACCTATGGCTACACCTTC
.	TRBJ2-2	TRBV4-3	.	CASSHLPGANTGELFF	TGCGCCAGCAGCCATCTTCCGGGAGCGAACACCGGGGAGCTGTTTTTT
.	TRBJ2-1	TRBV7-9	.	CASSFSRVDNEQFF	TGTGCCAGCAGTTTTTCAAGGGTAGACAATGAGCAGTTCTTC
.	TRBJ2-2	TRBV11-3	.	CASSQNSVQGFTGELFF	TGTGCCAGCAGCCAAAATTCGGTCCAGGGGTTCACCGGGGAGCTGTTTTTT
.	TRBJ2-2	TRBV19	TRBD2	CASSIGLAGITGELFF	TGTGCCAGTAGTATAGGACTAGCGGGGATCACCGGGGAGCTGTTTTTT
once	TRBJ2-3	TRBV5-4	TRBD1	CASSPDRAADTQYF	TGTGCCAGCAGCCCGGACAGGGCGGCAGATACGCAGTATTTT
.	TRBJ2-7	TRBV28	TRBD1	CASSWGQSYEQYF	TGTGCCAGCAGTTGGGGACAGTCCTACGAGCAGTACTTC
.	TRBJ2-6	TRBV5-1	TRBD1	CASSHGTEKVSGANVLTF	TGCGCCAGCAGCCACGGGACAGAAAAAGTCTCTGGGGCCAACGTCCTGACTTTC
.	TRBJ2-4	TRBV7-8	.	CASSLVGVGAKNIQYF	TGTGCCAGCAGCTTAGTAGGGGTTGGAGCCAAAAACATTCAGTACTTC
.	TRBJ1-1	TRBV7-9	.	CASRFGGPSDEAFF	TGTGCCAGCAGATTCGGTGGGCCGTCCGATGAAGCTTTCTTT
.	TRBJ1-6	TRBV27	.	CASKLVGTNSPLHF	TGTGCCAGCAAACTAGTTGGGACGAATTCACCCCTCCACTTT
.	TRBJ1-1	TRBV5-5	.	CASSLLWNTEAFF	TGTGCCAGCAGCTTGCTTTGGAACACTGAAGCTTTCTTT
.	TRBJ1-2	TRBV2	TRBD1	CASTPGQGYGYTF	TGTGCCAGCACCCCGGGACAGGGCTATGGCTACACCTTC
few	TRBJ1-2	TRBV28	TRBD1	CASSSTGVDGYTF	TGTGCCAGCAGTTCGACAGGGGTTGATGGCTACACCTTC
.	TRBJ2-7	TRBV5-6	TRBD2	CASQRDVTYEQYF	TGTGCCAGCCAGCGGGACGTAACCTACGAGCAGTACTTC
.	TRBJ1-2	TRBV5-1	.	CASSPLGTYYGYTF	TGCGCCAGCAGCCCACTAGGGACGTACTATGGCTACACCTTC
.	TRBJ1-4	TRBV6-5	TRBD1	CASSYSTGEKDEKLFF	TGTGCCAGCAGTTACTCGACAGGGGAGAAGGATGAAAAACTGTTTTTT
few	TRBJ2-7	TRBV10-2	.	CASSTSYEQYF	TGCGCCAGCAGTACGTCCTACGAGCAGTACTTC
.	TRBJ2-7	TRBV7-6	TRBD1	CASSLAGQGPYEQYF	TGTGCCAGCAGCTTAGCGGGACAGGGTCCCTACGAGCAGTACTTC